This T cell receptor (beta chain) stems from a study of cytomegalovirus exposure and HLA in healthy donors. In the study overall: Out of roughly 170 million T cells, an earlier analysis found about 120 million unique TCR beta sequences in total.

Per germline, CDR1 LNHDA and CDR2 SQIVND (reference sequence). The length of the CDR3 is 14 residues. Trimming pared 5 bases from V and 2 bases from J, leaving 9 bases between. Both 60 Vbeta primers and 13 Jbeta primers went into the PCR. In the original workflow: Approximately 73 million unique TCR beta chains, 9 million to 14 million shared, were counted in a later analysis. Here immunoSEQ multiplex PCR was the method, and the copy in TCRdb shows in-frame clones only, minus some. V, J and clone size are those of that table, while D and trimming were read from the DNA. This sample has under 150,000 clones, with under 80% found just once.

This receptor was identified in a woman between 40 and 55 years old in good health and CMV-seropositive. This rearrangement joins TRBV19 to TRBJ1-4; no firm D call. Sequencing was performed on PBMCs. The DNA for the CDR3 is TGTGCCAGTAGTCCACGACATACTAATGAAAAACTGTTTTTT. It encodes CASSPRHTNEKLFF.